This T cell receptor (beta chain) was obtained from a study of T cell responses to AZD1222 COVID-19 vaccine. Findings and limits, study-wide: Just 6 or 7 people given AZD1222 tested seropositive at baseline. No repertoire was sampled before or during the peak T cell response, only after it. The donors showed a predominance of white British ancestry and of females, with possible underestimation of clonal diversity.

Worth noting for this clone: Its antigen is undetermined.

The method was immunoSEQ multiplex PCR; TCRdb's version includes in-frame clones alone and lacks a portion of them. The profile shows some 61,000 clones, over 75% of them singletons. The V end was cut by 0 bases, the J end by 1 base, with 11 bases between. This CDR3 is 15 amino acids long. Germline lookup yields CDR1 SGDLS and CDR2 YYNGEE. V is TRBV9 and J is TRBJ2-7; either TRBD1 or TRBD2 may fit D (5 bases each). Sequences were derived from peripheral blood, sampled on day 0 of AZD1222 vaccination. The source of this sequence is an adult in good health. CDR3 sequence (DNA): TGTGCCAGCAGCGTAGGGGGGTTCACGTCCTACGAGCAGTACTTC. Its protein product is CASSVGGFTSYEQYF.